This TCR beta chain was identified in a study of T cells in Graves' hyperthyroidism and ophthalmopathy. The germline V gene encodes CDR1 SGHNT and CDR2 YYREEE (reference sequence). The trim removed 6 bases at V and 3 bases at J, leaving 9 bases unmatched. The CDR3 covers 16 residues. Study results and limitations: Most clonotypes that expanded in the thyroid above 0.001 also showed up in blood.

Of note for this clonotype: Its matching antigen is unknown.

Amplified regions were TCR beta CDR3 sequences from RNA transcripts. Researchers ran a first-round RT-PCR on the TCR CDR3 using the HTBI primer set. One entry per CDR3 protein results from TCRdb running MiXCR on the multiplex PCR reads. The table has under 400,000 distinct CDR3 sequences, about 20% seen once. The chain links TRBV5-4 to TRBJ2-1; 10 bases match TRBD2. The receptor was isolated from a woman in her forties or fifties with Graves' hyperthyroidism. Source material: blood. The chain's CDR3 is CASNLDRTSGYNEQFF. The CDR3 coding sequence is TGTGCCAGCAACCTAGATAGGACTAGCGGCTACAATGAGCAGTTCTTC.